This T cell receptor beta chain emerged from a study of blood T cells in healthy people across ages (dated by TCRdb to 2013 to 2016). As for the study more broadly: Template switching captured roughly one uniquely barcoded TCR beta cDNA molecule per two T cells in model experiments. Donors were grouped into four age groups: young (average approximately 16 years), middle-aged (39), aged (around 60) and long-lived (about 89). Two additional independent replicas of 1 million unique cDNA reads from the same blood draw were analyzed for two donors (one aged 18 to 29 and one aged 80 or older). Using deep sequencing normalized with unique cDNA molecular identifiers, the study measured how TCR beta repertoire diversity changes with age. To avoid experimental bias, donors of different ages were distributed randomly across sequencing lanes.

Preparation of the library involved 5' RACE. The listed sequencing device is Illumina HiSeq 2500. A second PCR of about 6 to 11 cycles was run with a J-beta primer mix and a sample-barcoded 5' primer. A template-switch 5' adaptor carrying 12 random nucleotides introduced a unique molecular identifier onto each TCR beta cDNA molecule. Each sample yielded at least 3 million CDR3-containing paired-end reads. All of the RNA was converted into first-strand cDNA using the Mint cDNA synthesis kit, with a TRBC-specific oligonucleotide serving as the primer. Following uracil-DNA glycosylase treatment, a first 18-cycle PCR with universal primers M1SS and BC2_uni_R was performed on all cDNA. In the paper's pipeline: Each sample was normalized by randomly selecting 1 million high-quality reads, each carrying a distinct molecular identifier. Reads with shared molecular identifiers were discarded instead of being binned into consensus sequences. CDR3 identification, clonotype clustering and error correction used MiTCR with a Q25 quality threshold and the strictest error-elimination algorithm. A nonparametric unseen species model using Euler transformation provided a lower-bound estimate of total TCR beta diversity. TCRdb passed the public sequencing reads through fastp at Q25 and MiXCR, retaining productive beta sequences. Each CDR3 protein appears once, grouped with its most common genes and DNA. The V and J calls and clone size come from TCRdb's table, not from the authors' own analysis. The sample table records some 640,000 distinct CDR3 sequences; about 30% of these occur just once. The ten largest clones represent 15% to 19% of the sample.

The germline V gene gives CDR1 as MGHRA and CDR2 as YSYEKL. V is cut back by 4 bases and J by 3 bases, with 8 bases in the junction unmatched. Including the terminal cysteine and phenylalanine, the CDR3 comprises 15 residues. CDR3 DNA only is kept here, 45 bases in frame from base 1. Donors were 35 to 40 systemically healthy Caucasian individuals from Russia aged roughly 6 to 95 years. Around 10 milliliters of peripheral blood were collected from each donor into EDTA-treated Vacutainer tubes. Ficoll-Paque density-gradient centrifugation was used to isolate PBMCs, with at least 7 million per sample. Total RNA was extracted from PBMCs with Trizol reagent, with at least 6 micrograms obtained per sample. The percentages of naive CD45RAhigh/CD27high T cells were determined by flow cytometry on a PBMC aliquot from every donor. Beyond this particular receptor, the publication reports: Compared with the aged group, more naive CD4+ T cells, fewer expanded clones and increased TCR diversity were shown by the long-lived group, suggesting age selection. Estimates of total diversity from one million sequenced T cells were regarded as lower bounds and underestimates. As age increased, observed TCR beta diversity per million T cells dropped in a roughly linear way, and a significant reduction was already evident by age about 40. The CMV infection status of donors was not known, potentially confounding age-related changes in expanded clonotypes. Conclusive comparison of naive and antigen-experienced compartments was prevented by the profiling of bulk unsorted PBMCs. A strong correlation was found between observed TCR beta diversity and the percentage of naive T cells measured by flow cytometry.

Worth noting for this clonotype: The antigen it binds to is not known. The sample holds no much larger clone one base away, and base qualities are not on file.

Recombination connected TRBV4-1 to TRBJ2-7; 8 nucleotides in the junction match TRBD1. The sample was blood. The TCR originated in a woman aged 80 or over in good health. The DNA is TGCGCCAGCAGCCCTGGACAGGGAAAGTTCTACGAGCAGTACTTC. Its protein product is CASSPGQGKFYEQYF.